There are a few counts of the clone carrying this TCR beta chain. The sample originates from a study of T-cell reconstitution after alpha-beta-depleted transplantation in children. Unique molecular identifiers were incorporated during preparation of the TCRbeta library. Each CDR3 protein is one row after TCRdb ran MiXCR on the PCR reads. This sample has some 640,000 distinct CDR3 sequences, with 15% to 20% found just once. The CDR3 contains 16 residues. V was clipped by 1 base and J by 4 bases; unmatched bases: 6. The germline CDR1 and CDR2 sequences are PRHDT and FYEKMQ (reference sequence). The source is a human donor who donated a stem cell graft to a child with acute myeloid leukemia. The rearrangement joins TRBV13 to TRBJ2-2; TRBD2 aligns across 7 bases. The sample was PBMCs from the stem cell graft donor, taken from the stem cell graft. The CDR3 nucleotides read TGTGCCAGCAGCTTAGCCAGGGAGGGGCGCACCGGGGAGCTGTTTTTT. Translating it yields CASSLAREGRTGELFF.